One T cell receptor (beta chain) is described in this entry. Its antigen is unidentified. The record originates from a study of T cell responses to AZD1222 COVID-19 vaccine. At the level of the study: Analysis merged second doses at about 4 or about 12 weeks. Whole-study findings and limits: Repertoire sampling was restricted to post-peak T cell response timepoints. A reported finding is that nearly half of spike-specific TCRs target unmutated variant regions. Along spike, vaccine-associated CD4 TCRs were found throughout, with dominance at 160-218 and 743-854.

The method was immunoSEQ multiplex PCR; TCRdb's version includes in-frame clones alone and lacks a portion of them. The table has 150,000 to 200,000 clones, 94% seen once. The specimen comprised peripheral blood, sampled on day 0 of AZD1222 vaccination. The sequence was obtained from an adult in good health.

CDR3 in amino acids: CASSEGQGYAGANVLTF. The CDR3 DNA reads TGTGCCAGCAGCGAGGGACAGGGTTATGCTGGGGCCAACGTCCTGACTTTC. This chain links TRBV9 with TRBJ2-6; TRBD1 matches at 9 bases. Per the germline V gene, CDR1 is SGDLS and CDR2 is YYNGEE. V shed 3 bases and J 2 bases; nucleotides not matched to a gene: 6. The CDR3 runs to 17 residues.